This TCR beta chain emerged from a study of blood T cell repertoires in COVID-19. Study-wide background: Acute and convalescent COVID-19 specimens originated in the United States, Italy and Spain.

As handled by the study authors: Counts of nucleated cells, estimated from reference gene primer amplification, were obtained. Generated by immunoSEQ multiplex PCR, the TCRdb table keeps only in-frame clones and is missing some. V, J and clone size reflect that table, while D and trimming were determined from the DNA. The table lists approximately 68,000 clones, more than 80% of them singletons. Germline CDR1 reads SGDLS; CDR2 reads YYNGEE. V shed 4 bases and J 3 bases; nucleotides not matched to a gene: 10. The CDR3 has 16 amino acids. The source of this sequence is a woman of 80 years or more with active or convalescent COVID-19. The sequenced material came from peripheral blood. V gene TRBV9 combines with J gene TRBJ2-3; 8 bases are a match to TRBD2. This CDR3 is CASSRTGSGNTDTQYF. CDR3 DNA sequence: TGTGCCAGCAGCCGTACGGGTAGCGGGAATACAGATACGCAGTATTTT.